The 30 T cell receptor beta chains presented below share a single source sample, sequenced in a study of blood T cell repertoires in COVID-19. The assay was immunoSEQ multiplex PCR, and TCRdb's table has in-frame clones only and misses some. The table shows about 280,000 clones, with roughly 87% occurring only once. The sample comprised peripheral blood. The receptors come from a human donor in a cohort sampled during active COVID-19.

The chain carries TRBV12-3 or TRBV12-4 and TRBJ1-2, with D tentatively TRBD1 (6 bases). The CDR3 is 13 amino acids. The germline V and J ends were trimmed by 6 bases and 6 bases, with 14 bases remaining between them. The CDR3: CASRVAGAHGYTF. The CDR3 DNA sequence: TGTGCCAGCAGGGTCGCGGGGGCTCATGGCTACACCTTC.

The chain couples TRBV4-3 to TRBJ1-4, with D possibly TRBD1 on 6 matching bases. The CDR3 covers 17 residues. The V gene lost 3 bases and the J gene lost 0 bases, with 14 bases spanning the gap. CDR1 is LGHNA and CDR2 is YSLEER in the germline V gene. CDR3 protein: CASSHPAQGPTNEKLFF. Written as DNA, the CDR3 is TGCGCCAGCAGCCACCCAGCCCAGGGGCCAACTAATGAAAAACTGTTTTTT.

The chain recombines TRBV7-9 with TRBJ1-1; 9 bases are shared with TRBD1. With V trimmed by 5 bases and J by 7 bases, 11 bases remained unmatched. Germline CDR1 reads SEHNR; CDR2 reads FQNEAQ (reference sequence). The CDR3 consists of 15 residues. CDR3 DNA sequence: TGTGCCAGCAGCCAAGGACAGGGGATGGTGATTGAAGCTTTCTTT. It encodes CASSQGQGMVIEAFF. The full variable domain, its missing parts supplied by reference TRBV7-9 and TRBJ1-1, is DTGVSQNPRHKITKRGQNVTFRCDPISEHNRLYWYRQTLGQGPEFLTYFQNEAQLEKSRLLSDRFSAERPKGSFSTLEIQRTEQGDSAMYLCASSQGQGMVIEAFFGQGTRLTVV.

The chain uses TRBV5-4 and TRBJ2-3; the D is unclear. CDR3 length: 14 amino acids. Trimming left V 3 bases short and J 4 bases short, with 12 bases between. Germline CDR1 is SGHNT and CDR2 is YYREEE (reference sequence). The CDR3 region has the DNA TGTGCCAGCAGCTCAAAGACTGGTGCAGATACGCAGTATTTT. As protein: CASSSKTGADTQYF.

The chain links TRBV27 to TRBJ2-2; 8 bases match TRBD1. The germline gives CDR1 MNHEY, CDR2 SMNVEV (reference sequence). V shed 5 bases, J shed 2 bases, and the junction held 10 bases outside the gene matches. The CDR3 has 17 amino acids. Here the CDR3 reads CASSPGTGASNTGELFF. CDR3 DNA sequence: TGTGCCAGCAGTCCCGGGACAGGAGCTAGTAACACCGGGGAGCTGTTTTTT.

The chain employs TRBV18 and TRBJ2-2, with D unclear. CDR3 length equals 16 residues. Per germline, CDR1 KGHSH and CDR2 LQKENI. Trimming took 4 bases from V and 0 from J, leaving 12 bases between them. The CDR3 loop reads CASSRALPANTGELFF. For the CDR3, the DNA is TGTGCCAGCTCACGAGCTCTTCCTGCGAACACCGGGGAGCTGTTTTTT.

The chain carries TRBV18 and TRBJ1-3, with unresolved D. Germline CDR1 KGHSH, CDR2 LQKENI. V lost 3 bases, J lost 0 bases, and 12 bases lay in between. The CDR3 is 16 residues long. CDR3 in DNA: TGTGCCAGCTCACCTGTGGACTCGTTCTCTGGAAACACCATATATTTT. Translated: CASSPVDSFSGNTIYF.

This chain uses TRBV4-1 with TRBJ2-7; D is possibly TRBD2 (6 bases). The CDR3 extends over 15 amino acids. V was pared by 0 bases and J by 4 bases, with 13 bases between. Germline assignment: CDR1 MGHRA and CDR2 YSYEKL. The CDR3 bases are TGCGCCAGCAGCCAAGATCCGGGGGTTCTTTACGAGCAGTACTTC. Translated: CASSQDPGVLYEQYF.

The genes are TRBV6-5 and TRBJ2-3, with 9 bases that match TRBD1. The CDR3 consists of 15 residues. J lost 9 bases, V lost 0 bases, and 7 bases had no gene match. The germline gives CDR1 MNHEY, CDR2 SVGAGI. CDR3 sequence reads: CASSYSVNRGQTQYF. In nucleotides, the CDR3 is TGTGCCAGCAGTTACTCGGTCAACAGGGGGCAGACGCAGTATTTT.

Points on this clone: Other DNA sequences in the sample encode the same CDR3. This chain joins TRBV5-1 and TRBJ2-6; no clear D gene. The CDR3 has 14 residues. V was cut by 5 bases and J by 0 bases, with 6 bases left in between. CDR1 and CDR2 from the germline V gene are SGHRS and YFSETQ. For the CDR3, the DNA is TGCGCCAGCAGTTCCAGCTCTGGGGCCAACGTCCTGACTTTC. Encoded protein: CASSSSSGANVLTF.

This chain joins TRBV9 and TRBJ2-7, with 7 bases matching TRBD2. V lost 0 bases to trimming and J lost 7 bases; unmatched junction nucleotides: 13. From germline, CDR1 is SGDLS and CDR2 YYNGEE. The CDR3 is made up of 16 amino acids. The CDR3, as DNA: TGTGCCAGCAGCGTAGGATTAGCGGGCACATCTCGTGAGCAGTACTTC. It codes for CASSVGLAGTSREQYF.

The chain links TRBV5-6 to TRBJ2-5; 7 bases map to TRBD1. This CDR3 contains 14 residues. The germline V gene has CDR1 SGHDT and CDR2 YYEEEE. The J segment lost 4 bases and the V segment lost 5 bases, leaving 8 bases of the junction unmatched. The CDR3 DNA reads TGTGCCAGCAGTCCGTCGACAGGGAGAGAGACCCAGTACTTC. Protein product: CASSPSTGRETQYF.

This clone was seen just once. This chain uses TRBV14 with TRBJ1-3; D uncertain. The CDR3 is made up of 15 amino acids. Trimming pared 0 bases from V and 5 bases from J, leaving 11 bases between. From germline, CDR1 is SGHDN and CDR2 FVKESK. The CDR3 nucleotides are TGTGCCAGCAGCCAAGAGGCTAACTATAGAAACACCATATATTTT. Its protein product is CASSQEANYRNTIYF.

The chain joins TRBV29-1 to TRBJ1-1; perhaps TRBD1 as D (5 bases). V dropped 2 bases and J dropped 3 bases, with 10 bases sitting between them. The CDR3 is 13 amino acids. CDR1 and CDR2 from the germline V gene are SQVTM and ANQGSEA. CDR3 coding DNA: TGCAGCGTTGAACAGGGTTTGGACACTGAAGCTTTCTTT. This encodes CSVEQGLDTEAFF. Complete variable domain (other parts from reference TRBV29-1 and TRBJ1-1): SAVISQKPSRDICQRGTSLTIQCQVDSQVTMMFWYRQQPGQSLTLIATANQGSEATYESGFVIDKFPISRPNLTFSTLTVSNMSPEDSSIYLCSVEQGLDTEAFFGQGTRLTVV.

This clone was observed a single time. The chain employs TRBV6-5 and TRBJ2-2; weak D call: TRBD2 (6 bases). V lost 4 bases and J lost 1, with 13 bases in between. This CDR3 has 16 residues. Germline V gene sequence: CDR1 MNHEY, CDR2 SVGAGI. Written as DNA, the CDR3 is TGTGCCAGCAGTTCCCTGGCGGGGCGGAACACCGGGGAGCTGTTTTTT. Amino acids: CASSSLAGRNTGELFF.

The genes are TRBV6-4 and TRBJ1-5; maybe TRBD1 (5 bases). With 7 bases removed from V and 6 bases from J, the gap between germline ends came to 34 bases. Germline assignment: CDR1 MRHNA and CDR2 SNTAGT. The CDR3 is made up of 20 amino acids. The DNA for the CDR3 is TGTGCCAGCACGGGCCTACTACGGCCTATCGACAAAACAAGGGGTCAGCCCCAGCATTTT. It translates to CASTGLLRPIDKTRGQPQHF.

V usage is TRBV11-2 and J usage is TRBJ1-4; maybe TRBD1 (6 bases). Per the germline V gene, CDR1 is SGHAT and CDR2 is FQNNGV. The CDR3 totals 15 residues. The V end was cut by 4 bases, the J end by 1 base, with 10 bases between. The CDR3 bases are TGTGCCAGCAGCTCCCTACAGGGAACTAATGAAAAACTGTTTTTT. It encodes CASSSLQGTNEKLFF.

The chain uses TRBV2 and TRBJ1-1; 9 nucleotides line up with TRBD1. The J segment lost 3 bases and the V segment lost 7 bases, leaving 3 bases of the junction unmatched. CDR1 is SNHLY, CDR2 FYNNEI, per germline. This CDR3 has 13 amino acids. CDR3 protein: CASNRDRDTEAFF. The CDR3, as DNA: TGTGCCAGCAACAGGGACAGGGACACTGAAGCTTTCTTT.

The V and J genes are TRBV4-3 and TRBJ2-7; no definite D call. V lost 0 bases, J lost 0 bases, and 6 bases lay in between. This CDR3 has 14 amino acids. Germline-derived CDR1 and CDR2 are LGHNA and YSLEER. The CDR3 loop reads CASSQDSLSYEQYF. The CDR3 DNA reads TGCGCCAGCAGCCAAGATTCACTCTCCTACGAGCAGTACTTC.

The chain uses TRBV5-1 and TRBJ2-3; D gene ambiguous. Per germline, CDR1 SGHRS and CDR2 YFSETQ. V was trimmed by 0 bases and J by 3 bases, leaving 8 bases between them. This CDR3 comprises 14 residues. CDR3 residues: CASSLDAITDTQYF. CDR3 in DNA: TGCGCCAGCAGCTTGGACGCGATTACAGATACGCAGTATTTT.

V usage is TRBV28 and J usage is TRBJ2-1, with no clear D. V was cut by 8 bases and J by 4 bases, with 6 bases left in between. Germline assignment: CDR1 MDHEN and CDR2 SYDVKM. The CDR3 sequence is 11 residues long. The CDR3 bases are TGTGCCAGCTCTCGTTACAATGAGCAGTTCTTC. Amino acid sequence: CASSRYNEQFF.

The chain links TRBV2 to TRBJ2-2; the D is unclear. The CDR3 contains 17 residues. Germline loops: CDR1 SNHLY, CDR2 FYNNEI. V gave up 2 bases and J gave up 2 bases, with 15 bases separating them. In DNA, the CDR3 is TGTGCCAGCAGTGAAAGAGTGGTACTACGTAACACCGGGGAGCTGTTTTTT. It yields the protein CASSERVVLRNTGELFF.

The V gene is TRBV2, the J gene TRBJ2-5, with 7 nucleotides matching TRBD1. The CDR3 runs 13 residues. Germline lookup yields CDR1 SNHLY and CDR2 FYNNEI. Trimming cost V 7 bases and J 1 base; bases outside gene matches: 3. CDR3 coding DNA: TGTGCCAGCACTGGGGACAGCCAAGAGACCCAGTACTTC. Protein: CASTGDSQETQYF. Together with reference TRBV2 and TRBJ2-5, the CDR3 gives the full variable domain: EPEVTQTPSHQVTQMGQEVILRCVPISNHLYFYWYRQILGQKVEFLVSFYNNEISEKSEIFDDQFSVERPDGSNFTLKIRSTKLEDSAMYFCASTGDSQETQYFGPGTRLLVL.

The chain carries TRBV19 and TRBJ1-3; perhaps TRBD1 as D (5 bases). Trimming removed 3 bases from V and 0 bases from J, with 12 bases in between. This CDR3 has 16 amino acids. The V gene's germline CDR1 is LNHDA and CDR2 SQIVND (reference sequence). CDR3 in amino acids: CASSIPGGSSGNTIYF. The CDR3 region has the DNA TGTGCCAGTAGTATTCCCGGGGGGAGCTCTGGAAACACCATATATTTT.

The V gene is TRBV6-6, the J gene TRBJ1-2, with a weak D call TRBD1 (5 bases). The CDR3 is 14 residues long. Trimming stripped 0 bases from V and 6 bases from J, with 11 bases between. CDR1 and CDR2 (germline): MNHNY, SVGAGI (reference sequence). The CDR3 nucleotides read TGTGCCAGCAGTTACTCCCCGGGGGTAGATGGCTACACCTTC. Translated, it gives CASSYSPGVDGYTF.

This CDR3 is CASSPGQVEETQYF. Written as DNA, the CDR3 is TGTGCCAGCAGCCCCGGACAGGTGGAGGAGACCCAGTACTTC. The chain is built from TRBV13 and TRBJ2-5, with 7 bases identical to TRBD1. Germline CDR1 PRHDT, CDR2 FYEKMQ (reference sequence). V trimming: 5 bases; J trimming: 5 bases; junction bases outside the gene matches: 8. The CDR3 sequence is 14 residues long.

This clone was detected once. V is TRBV28 and J is TRBJ2-7, with 9 bases lining up with TRBD2. CDR3 length: 12 amino acids. From germline, CDR1 is MDHEN and CDR2 SYDVKM. Unmatched junction bases numbered 6, after V lost 4 bases and J lost 11 bases. The CDR3 reads CASSSVGTSKYF. The DNA of the CDR3 is TGTGCCAGCAGTTCGGTTGGGACTAGCAAGTACTTC.

The chain employs TRBV6-5 and TRBJ2-5; the D gene is possibly TRBD2 (6 bases). V was trimmed by 8 bases and J by 4 bases, leaving 17 bases between them. The CDR3 loop spans 14 amino acids. CDR1 MNHEY and CDR2 SVGAGI come from the germline V gene. CDR3 region: CASSGGRGRETQYF. In nucleotides, the CDR3 is TGTGCCAGCTCAGGAGGGCGAGGAAGAGAGACCCAGTACTTC.

The chain is built from TRBV5-1 and TRBJ2-3, with 7 bases lining up with TRBD1. The CDR3 extends over 14 amino acids. The germline V gene has CDR1 SGHRS and CDR2 YFSETQ. V lost 1 base and J lost 5; bases outside the gene matches: 4. This CDR3 reads CASSLPGQLDTQYF. The DNA for the CDR3 is TGCGCCAGCAGCTTGCCGGGACAGTTAGATACGCAGTATTTT.

The V gene is TRBV21-1, the J gene TRBJ2-2; TRBD2 is taken as the D call from the table, unchecked against the DNA. TRBV21-1 is a recognized pseudogene. CDR3 length: 14 residues. CDR3 region: CASSKGRRAGELFF. CDR3 nucleotides: TGTGCCAGCAGCAAAGGAAGGAGGGCCGGGGAGCTGTTTTTT.